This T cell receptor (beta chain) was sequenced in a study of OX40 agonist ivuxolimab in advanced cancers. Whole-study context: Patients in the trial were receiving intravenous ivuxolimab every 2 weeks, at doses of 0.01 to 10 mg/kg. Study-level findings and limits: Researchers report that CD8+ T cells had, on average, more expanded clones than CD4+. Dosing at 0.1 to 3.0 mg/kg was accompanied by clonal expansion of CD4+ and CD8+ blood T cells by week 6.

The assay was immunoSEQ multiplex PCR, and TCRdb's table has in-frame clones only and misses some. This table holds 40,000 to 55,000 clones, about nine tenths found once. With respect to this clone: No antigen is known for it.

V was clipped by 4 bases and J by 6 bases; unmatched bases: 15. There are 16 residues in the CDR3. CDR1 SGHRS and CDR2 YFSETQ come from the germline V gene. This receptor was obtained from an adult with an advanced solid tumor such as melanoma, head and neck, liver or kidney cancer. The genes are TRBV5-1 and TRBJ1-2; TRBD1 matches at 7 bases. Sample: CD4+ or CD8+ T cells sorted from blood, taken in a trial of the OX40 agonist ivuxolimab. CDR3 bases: TGCGCCAGCAGCCCTGGACAGGTCGGGTCGTTAAATGGCTACACCTTC. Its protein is CASSPGQVGSLNGYTF.